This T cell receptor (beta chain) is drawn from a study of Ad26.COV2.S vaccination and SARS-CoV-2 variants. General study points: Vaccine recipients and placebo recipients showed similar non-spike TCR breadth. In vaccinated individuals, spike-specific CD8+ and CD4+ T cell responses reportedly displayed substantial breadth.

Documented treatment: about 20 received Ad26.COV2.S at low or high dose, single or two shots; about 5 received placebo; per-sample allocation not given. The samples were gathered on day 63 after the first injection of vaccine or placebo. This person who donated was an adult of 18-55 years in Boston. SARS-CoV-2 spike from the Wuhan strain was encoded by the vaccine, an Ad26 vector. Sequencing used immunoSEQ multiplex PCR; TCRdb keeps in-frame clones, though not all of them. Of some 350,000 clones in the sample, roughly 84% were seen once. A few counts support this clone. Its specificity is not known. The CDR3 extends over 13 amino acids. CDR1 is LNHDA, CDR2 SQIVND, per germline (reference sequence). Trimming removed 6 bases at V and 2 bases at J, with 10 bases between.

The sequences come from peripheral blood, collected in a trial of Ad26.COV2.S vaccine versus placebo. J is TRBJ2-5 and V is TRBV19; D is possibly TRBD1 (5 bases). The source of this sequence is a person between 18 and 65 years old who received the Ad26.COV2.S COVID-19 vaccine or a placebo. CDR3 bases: TGTGCCAGTAGCCGCAGGGTACAAGAGACCCAGTACTTC. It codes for CASSRRVQETQYF.